This T cell receptor beta chain was found in a study of blood T cell repertoires in COVID-19. The CDR3 has 14 amino acids. Germline CDR1 LGHDT, CDR2 YNNKEL (reference sequence). V lost 4 bases to trimming and J lost 4 bases, with 11 bases between them. In the original analysis: Amplification of reference gene primers provided the estimated nucleated cell counts. Only in-frame clones appear in the TCRdb table, and some are missing; sequencing was by immunoSEQ multiplex PCR. The D gene and trimming were derived from the DNA, and the V and J assignments and clone size from that table. The sample lists 150,000 or so clones; over 65% were seen once.

This chain joins TRBV3-1 (or the pseudogene TRBV3-2) and TRBJ1-5; possible D gene TRBD1, 6 bases. The sample comprised PBMCs or T cells enriched from blood (not recorded which). The sequence was obtained from a woman in her forties or fifties who had recovered from COVID-19. As DNA, the CDR3 is TGTGCCAGCAGCCTCCGGACAGTTAATCAGCCCCAGCATTTT. It codes for CASSLRTVNQPQHF.